The T cell receptor beta chain under discussion was sequenced for a study of blood T cell repertoires in COVID-19. Study information: The origin of the acute and convalescent COVID-19 samples was the United States, Italy and Spain.

J lost 5 bases, V lost 6 bases, and 7 bases had no gene match. The CDR3 totals 14 residues. CDR1 MDHEN and CDR2 SYDVKM come from the germline V gene. The sample holds one count of this clone. The method was immunoSEQ multiplex PCR; TCRdb's version includes in-frame clones alone and lacks a portion of them. This sample has 150,000 or so clones, with 88% found just once. The rearrangement uses TRBV28 and TRBJ2-5, with 9 bases fitting TRBD1. Sequencing was carried out using peripheral blood. The TCR originated in a human donor in a cohort sampled during active COVID-19. CDR3 coding DNA: TGTGCCAGCAGCCGAACAGGGGGCAGGGAGACCCAGTACTTC. Protein: CASSRTGGRETQYF.